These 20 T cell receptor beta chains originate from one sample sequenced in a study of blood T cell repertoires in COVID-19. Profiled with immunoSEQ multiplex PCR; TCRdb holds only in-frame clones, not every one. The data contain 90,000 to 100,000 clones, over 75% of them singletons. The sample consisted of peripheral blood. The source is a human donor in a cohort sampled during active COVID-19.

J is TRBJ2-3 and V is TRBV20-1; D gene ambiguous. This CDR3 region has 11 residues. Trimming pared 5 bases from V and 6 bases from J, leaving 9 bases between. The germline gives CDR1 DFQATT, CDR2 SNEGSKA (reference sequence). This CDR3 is CSALPPDTQYF. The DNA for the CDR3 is TGCAGTGCTCTCCCCCCGGATACGCAGTATTTT.

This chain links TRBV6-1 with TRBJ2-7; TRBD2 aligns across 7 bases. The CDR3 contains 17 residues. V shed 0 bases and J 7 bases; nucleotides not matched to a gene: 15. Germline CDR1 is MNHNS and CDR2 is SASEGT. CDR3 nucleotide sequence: TGTGCCAGCAGTGAAGCCCGTCATGGGGGGGTTGTGGGGGAGCAGTACTTC. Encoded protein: CASSEARHGGVVGEQYF.

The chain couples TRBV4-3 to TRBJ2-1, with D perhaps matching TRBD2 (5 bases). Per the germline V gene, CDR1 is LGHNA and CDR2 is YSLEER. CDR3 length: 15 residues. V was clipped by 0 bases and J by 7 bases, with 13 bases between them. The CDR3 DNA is TGCGCCAGCAGCCAAGAAGATGTTGGCGGGAATGAGCAGTTCTTC. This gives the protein CASSQEDVGGNEQFF.

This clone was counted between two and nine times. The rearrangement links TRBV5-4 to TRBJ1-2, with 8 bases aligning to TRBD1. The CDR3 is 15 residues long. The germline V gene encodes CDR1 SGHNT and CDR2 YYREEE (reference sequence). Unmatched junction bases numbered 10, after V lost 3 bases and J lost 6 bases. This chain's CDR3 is CASSSTRTGNDGYTF. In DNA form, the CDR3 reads TGTGCCAGCAGCTCGACCCGGACAGGGAACGATGGCTACACCTTC.

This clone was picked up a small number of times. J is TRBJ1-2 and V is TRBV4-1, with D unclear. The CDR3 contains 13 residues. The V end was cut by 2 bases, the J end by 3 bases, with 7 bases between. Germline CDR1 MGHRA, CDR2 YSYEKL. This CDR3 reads CASSQHGDYGYTF. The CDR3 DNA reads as TGCGCCAGCAGCCAACACGGGGACTATGGCTACACCTTC.

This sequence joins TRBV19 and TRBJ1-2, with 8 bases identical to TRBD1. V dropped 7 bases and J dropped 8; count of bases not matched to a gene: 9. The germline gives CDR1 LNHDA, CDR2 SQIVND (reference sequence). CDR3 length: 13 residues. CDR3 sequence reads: CASMTGELRGYTF. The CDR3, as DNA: TGTGCCAGTATGACAGGGGAATTGCGCGGCTACACCTTC.

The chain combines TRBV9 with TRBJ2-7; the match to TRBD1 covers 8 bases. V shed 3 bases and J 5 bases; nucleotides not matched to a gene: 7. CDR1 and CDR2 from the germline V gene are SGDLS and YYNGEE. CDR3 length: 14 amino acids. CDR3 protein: CASSADRGADEQYF. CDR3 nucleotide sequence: TGTGCCAGCAGCGCAGACAGGGGAGCGGACGAGCAGTACTTC. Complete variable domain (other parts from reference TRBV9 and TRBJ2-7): DSGVTQTPKHLITATGQRVTLRCSPRSGDLSVYWYQQSLDQGLQFLIQYYNGEERAKGNILERFSAQQFPDLHSELNLSSLELGDSALYFCASSADRGADEQYFGPGTRLTVT.

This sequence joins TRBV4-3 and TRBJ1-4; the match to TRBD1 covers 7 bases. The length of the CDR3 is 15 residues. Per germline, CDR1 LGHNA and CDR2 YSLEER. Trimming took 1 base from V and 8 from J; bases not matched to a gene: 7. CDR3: CASSQGTGAGEKLFF. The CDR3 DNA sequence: TGCGCCAGCAGCCAAGGAACAGGGGCTGGGGAAAAACTGTTTTTT.

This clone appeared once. The CDR3 loop reads CASTRQGTGELFF. In DNA form, the CDR3 reads TGTGCCAGCACTAGACAGGGGACCGGGGAGCTGTTTTTT. The chain uses TRBV25-1 and TRBJ2-2; 8 bases align to TRBD1. Germline values: CDR1 MGHDK, CDR2 SYGVNS. The CDR3 runs 13 residues. V lost 7 bases, J lost 5 bases, and 3 bases stayed unmatched.

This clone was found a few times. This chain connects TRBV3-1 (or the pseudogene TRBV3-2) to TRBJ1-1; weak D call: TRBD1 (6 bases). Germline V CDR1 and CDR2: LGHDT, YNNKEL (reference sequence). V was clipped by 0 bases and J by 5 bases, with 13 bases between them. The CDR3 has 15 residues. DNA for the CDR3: TGTGCCAGCAGCCAAGACCAGGGGAGGGGGACTGAAGCTTTCTTT. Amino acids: CASSQDQGRGTEAFF.

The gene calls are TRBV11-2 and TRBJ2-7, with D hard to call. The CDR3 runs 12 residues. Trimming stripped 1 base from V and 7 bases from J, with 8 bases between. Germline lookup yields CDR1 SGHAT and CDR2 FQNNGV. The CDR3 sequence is CASSLVETEQYF. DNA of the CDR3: TGTGCCAGCAGCTTAGTCGAGACTGAGCAGTACTTC.

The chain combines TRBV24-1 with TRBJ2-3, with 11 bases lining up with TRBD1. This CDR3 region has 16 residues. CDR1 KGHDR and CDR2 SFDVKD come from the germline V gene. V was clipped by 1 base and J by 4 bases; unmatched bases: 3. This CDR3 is CATSDFWTGGADTQYF. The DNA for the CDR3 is TGTGCCACCAGTGATTTTTGGACAGGGGGCGCAGATACGCAGTATTTT.

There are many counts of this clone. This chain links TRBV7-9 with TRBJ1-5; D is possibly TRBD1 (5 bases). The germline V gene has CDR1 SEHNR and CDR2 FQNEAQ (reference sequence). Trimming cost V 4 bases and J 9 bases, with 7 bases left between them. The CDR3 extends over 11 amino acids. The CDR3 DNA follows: TGTGCCAGCAGCTCCCAGGGGCCCCAGCATTTT. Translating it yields CASSSQGPQHF.

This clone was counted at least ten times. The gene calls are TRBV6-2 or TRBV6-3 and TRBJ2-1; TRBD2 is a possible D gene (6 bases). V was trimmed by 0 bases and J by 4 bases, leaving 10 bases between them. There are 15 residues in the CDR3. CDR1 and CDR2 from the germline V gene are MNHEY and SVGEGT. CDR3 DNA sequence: TGTGCCAGCAGTTACTCTCGCGGGGAATACAATGAGCAGTTCTTC. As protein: CASSYSRGEYNEQFF.

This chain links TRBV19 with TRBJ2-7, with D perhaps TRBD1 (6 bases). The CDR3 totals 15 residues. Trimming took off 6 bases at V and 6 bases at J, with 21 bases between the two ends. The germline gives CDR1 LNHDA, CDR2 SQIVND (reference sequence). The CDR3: CASSIPGHGQFEQYF. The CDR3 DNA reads TGTGCCAGTAGCATCCCGGGACACGGACAGTTCGAGCAGTACTTC.

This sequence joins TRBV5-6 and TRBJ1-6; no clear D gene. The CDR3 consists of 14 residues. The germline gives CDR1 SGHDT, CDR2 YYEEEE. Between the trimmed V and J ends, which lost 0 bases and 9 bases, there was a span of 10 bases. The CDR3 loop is CASSLGRTGSPLHF. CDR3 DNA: TGTGCCAGCAGCTTGGGGAGAACCGGTTCACCCCTCCACTTT.

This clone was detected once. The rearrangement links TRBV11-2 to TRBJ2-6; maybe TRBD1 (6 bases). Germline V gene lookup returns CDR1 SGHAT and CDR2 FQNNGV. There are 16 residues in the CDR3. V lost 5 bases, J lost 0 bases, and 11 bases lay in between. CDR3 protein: CASSPQGSSGANVLTF. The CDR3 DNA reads TGTGCCAGCAGCCCCCAGGGGAGCTCTGGGGCCAACGTCCTGACTTTC.

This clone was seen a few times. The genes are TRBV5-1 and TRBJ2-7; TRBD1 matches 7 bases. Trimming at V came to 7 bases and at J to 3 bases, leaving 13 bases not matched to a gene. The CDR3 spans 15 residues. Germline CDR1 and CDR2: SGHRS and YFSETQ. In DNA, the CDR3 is TGCGCCAGCGAACCCATTACAGGGGTGGTCTACGAGCAGTACTTC. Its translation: CASEPITGVVYEQYF.

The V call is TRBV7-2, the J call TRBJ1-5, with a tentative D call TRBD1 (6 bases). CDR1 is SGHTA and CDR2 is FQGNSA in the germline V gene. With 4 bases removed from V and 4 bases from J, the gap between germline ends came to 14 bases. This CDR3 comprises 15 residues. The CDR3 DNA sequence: TGTGCCAGCAGCTCAACCCGGACAGTAAATCAGCCCCAGCATTTT. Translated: CASSSTRTVNQPQHF.

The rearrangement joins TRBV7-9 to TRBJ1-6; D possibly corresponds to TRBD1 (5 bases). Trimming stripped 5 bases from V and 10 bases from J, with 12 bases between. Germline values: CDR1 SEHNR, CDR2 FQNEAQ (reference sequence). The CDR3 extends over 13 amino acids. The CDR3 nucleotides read TGTGCCAGCAGCGAGTCCGGGGGATCACCCCTCCACTTT. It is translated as CASSESGGSPLHF.